A selection of T cell receptor beta chains follows, all from one sample in a study of graft-versus-host responses after intestinal transplantation. The antigens for these receptors are not known. Method: immunoSEQ multiplex PCR; TCRdb's copy keeps in-frame clones and lacks some. The sample lists roughly 110,000 clones; roughly 86% were seen once. The starting material was unstimulated CD4+ T cells sorted from spleen or lymph node cells, obtained before transplant. The receptor source for this set is a human donor who was the organ donor for an intestinal transplant. Both conserved end residues are trimmed from each CDR3. Each record gives: J gene, V gene, CDR3 protein.

TRBJ2-7	TRBV5-8	ASSLGPGRSYEQY
TRBJ2-1	TRBV10-1	ASSKSGGDEQF
TRBJ2-1	TRBV5-5	ASSLVLDRAYNEQF
TRBJ2-5	TRBV7-7	ASSWGRARQETQY
TRBJ2-1	TRBV18	ASSPLTSGAYNEQF
TRBJ1-1	TRBV7-9	ASSLEAERAEAF
TRBJ2-5	TRBV5-1	ASSLLDSPQETQY
TRBJ1-1	TRBV2	ASSDRFFRVRSTEAF
TRBJ2-7	TRBV9	ASSVRPQSSYEQY
TRBJ1-1	TRBV30	AWSVGTDTEAF
TRBJ2-1	TRBV18	ASFQNRGVNEQF
TRBJ2-3	TRBV7-9	ASSSVLQGSSTDTQY
TRBJ1-1	TRBV29-1	SVVGQATEAF
TRBJ1-1	TRBV18	ASSPGQNTEAF
TRBJ2-7	TRBV7-9	ASSLDLAGGPYEQY
TRBJ2-3	TRBV2	ASRQGREGTQY
TRBJ1-2	TRBV7-6	ASSFPGTGVVAYGYT
TRBJ2-1	TRBV5-1	ASSLGGATYNEQF
TRBJ2-5	TRBV6-6	ASSYMTGGEETQY
TRBJ2-4	TRBV29-1	SVEGPRDSKRNIQY
TRBJ1-2	TRBV27	ASSDSNYGYT
TRBJ2-7	TRBV18	ASSQYRMGLAAYEQY
TRBJ1-1	TRBV30	AWSLRLNTEAF
TRBJ2-2	TRBV28	ASSPIDRAVGELF
TRBJ2-3	TRBV10-2	ASSDIYTQY
TRBJ2-3	TRBV9	ASSLGLAGGTDTQY
TRBJ1-2	TRBV19	ASSIAGGYNYGYT
TRBJ1-2	TRBV18	ASSPTDRDYGYT
TRBJ2-7	TRBV28	ASRTGSAYEQY
TRBJ2-7	TRBV7-3	ASSRTGGGDEQY
TRBJ2-5	TRBV5-4	ASSLGASYQETQY
TRBJ1-2	TRBV9	ASSTGQVTLRGYT
TRBJ2-2	TRBV7-9	ASSPLALGAGELF
TRBJ2-7	TRBV27	ASSRQGGTYEQY
TRBJ1-2	TRBV6-1	ASSSGTTNYGYT
TRBJ2-1	TRBV5-1	ASSWTGREYNEQF
TRBJ1-6	TRBV19	ASRRQGSPLH